This T cell receptor beta chain is drawn from a study of CD8+ T cells in alopecia areata. This clone was seen at least ten times. V shed 4 bases and J 0 bases; nucleotides not matched to a gene: 6. The CDR3 is 15 amino acids. CDR1 MDHEN and CDR2 SYDVKM come from the germline V gene. The sequencing template was cDNA reverse transcribed from extracted RNA. Data came from immunoSEQ multiplex PCR; TCRdb stores just in-frame clones and leaves some out. The sample consists of 100,000 to 120,000 clones, roughly 59% of them appearing once. Sequencing was performed on CD8+ T cells sorted from blood. This clonotype originated in a human donor in good health. The chain has TRBV28 and TRBJ2-7; 7 bases align to TRBD2. The CDR3 coding sequence is TGTGCCAGCAGTTCCGGGGAGGGGTTCTCCTACGAGCAGTACTTC. It codes for CASSSGEGFSYEQYF.